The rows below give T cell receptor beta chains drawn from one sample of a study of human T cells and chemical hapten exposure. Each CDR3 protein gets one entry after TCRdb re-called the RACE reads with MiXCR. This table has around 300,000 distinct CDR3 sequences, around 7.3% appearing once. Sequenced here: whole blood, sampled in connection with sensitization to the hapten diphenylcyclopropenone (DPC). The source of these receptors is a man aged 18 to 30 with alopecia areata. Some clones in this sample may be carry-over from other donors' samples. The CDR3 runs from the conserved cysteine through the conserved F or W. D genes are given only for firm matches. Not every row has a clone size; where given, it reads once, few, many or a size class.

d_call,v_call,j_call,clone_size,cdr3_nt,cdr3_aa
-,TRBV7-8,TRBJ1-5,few,TGTGCCAGCAGCTTGGGGTCCCGGGGACCTAATCAGCCCCAGCATTTT,CASSLGSRGPNQPQHF
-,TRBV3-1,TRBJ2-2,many,TGTGCCAGCAGTTCAGCGGGTGCGAACACCGGGGAGCTGTTTTTT,CASSSAGANTGELFF
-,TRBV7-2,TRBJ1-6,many,TGTGCCAGCAGCTCCGGGGGGCAGTATAATTCACCCCTCCACTTT,CASSSGGQYNSPLHF
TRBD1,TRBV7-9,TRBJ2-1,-,TGTGCCAGCAGCTTAAGGACAGGGGACCTCAGCTCCTACAATGAGCAGTTCTTC,CASSLRTGDLSSYNEQFF
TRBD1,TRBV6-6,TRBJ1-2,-,TGTGCCAGCAGTTACCGGGACAGGGGGCTCTATGGCTACACCTTC,CASSYRDRGLYGYTF
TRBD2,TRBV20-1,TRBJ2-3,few,TGCAGTGCTAGTCCCCTAGCGGGGGACCTGACAGATACGCAGTATTTT,CSASPLAGDLTDTQYF
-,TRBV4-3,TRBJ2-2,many,TGCGCCAGCAGCCAAGATCCAGGGACGAACACCGGGGAGCTGTTTTTT,CASSQDPGTNTGELFF
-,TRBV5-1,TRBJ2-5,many,TGCGCCAGCAGCTCCAACTCAGTGCTGGGGGAGACCCAGTACTTC,CASSSNSVLGETQYF
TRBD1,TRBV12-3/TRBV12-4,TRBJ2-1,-,TGTGCCAGCAGTCCCCCGGGCAGGGGGCTATGGTTCTTC,CASSPPGRGLWFF
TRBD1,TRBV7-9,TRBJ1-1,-,TGTGCCAGCAGCCTCCGGACAGGGCCGAACACTGAAGCTTTCTTT,CASSLRTGPNTEAFF
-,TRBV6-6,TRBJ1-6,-,TGTGCCAGCAGGGGACGTCTAAGCTCCTATAATTCACCCCTCCACTTT,CASRGRLSSYNSPLHF
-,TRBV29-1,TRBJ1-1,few,TGCAGCGTTGAAGACGGCAGGGTGAGAACTGAAGCTTTCTTT,CSVEDGRVRTEAFF
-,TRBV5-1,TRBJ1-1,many,TGCGCCAGCAGCTTGTATGGGGGTGAAGCTTTCTTT,CASSLYGGEAFF
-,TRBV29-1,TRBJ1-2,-,TGCAGCGTTGAGAACCGCGCCCTCCCTTATGGCTACACCTTC,CSVENRALPYGYTF
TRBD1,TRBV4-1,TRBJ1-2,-,TGCGCCAGCAGCCAACCGCGCAGGGGGGAAGGCTATGGCTACACCTTC,CASSQPRRGEGYGYTF
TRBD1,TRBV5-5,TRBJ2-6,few,TGTGCCAGTCTGGGACAGGGACTCTCTGGGGCCAACGTCCTGACTTTC,CASLGQGLSGANVLTF
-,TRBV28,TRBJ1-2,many,TGTGCCAGCACCGACAGTCTCGAGGGCTACACCTTC,CASTDSLEGYTF
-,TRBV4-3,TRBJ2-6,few,TGCGCCAGCAGCCAAGAGGCGGGCTCTGGGGCCAACGTCCTGACTTTC,CASSQEAGSGANVLTF
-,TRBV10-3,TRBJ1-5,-,TGTGCCATCAGCCCAGACAGGTGGGATCAGCCCCAGCATTTT,CAISPDRWDQPQHF
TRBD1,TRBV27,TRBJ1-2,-,TGTGCCAGCAGTCCAAGCCCTCAGGGGGACTATGGCTACACCTTC,CASSPSPQGDYGYTF
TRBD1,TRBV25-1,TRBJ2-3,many,TGTGCCAGCAGTACAGGGGGCGCAGGACAAGATACGCAGTATTTT,CASSTGGAGQDTQYF
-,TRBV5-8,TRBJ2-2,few,TGTGCCCCAGGGAGCAGGGTCTTTGTCGGGGAGCTGTTTTTT,CAPGSRVFVGELFF
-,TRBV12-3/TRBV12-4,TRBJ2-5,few,TGTGCCAGCACCAATACAGGAGGGCGGGAGACCCAGTACTTC,CASTNTGGRETQYF
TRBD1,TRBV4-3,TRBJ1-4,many,TGCGCCAGCAGCCAAGATAACCCGGGACAGGGGGAAGGAAAACTGTTTTTT,CASSQDNPGQGEGKLFF
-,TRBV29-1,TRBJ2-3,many,TGCAGCGTTGAAGAGGGGGGCAGACAGGCGCAGTATTTT,CSVEEGGRQAQYF
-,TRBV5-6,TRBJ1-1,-,TGTGCCAGCAGCTTAATTTTGACATTCAACACTGAAGCTTTCTTT,CASSLILTFNTEAFF
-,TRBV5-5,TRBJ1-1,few,TGTGCCAGCAGGGCTACAGAGAACACTGAAGCTTTCTTT,CASRATENTEAFF